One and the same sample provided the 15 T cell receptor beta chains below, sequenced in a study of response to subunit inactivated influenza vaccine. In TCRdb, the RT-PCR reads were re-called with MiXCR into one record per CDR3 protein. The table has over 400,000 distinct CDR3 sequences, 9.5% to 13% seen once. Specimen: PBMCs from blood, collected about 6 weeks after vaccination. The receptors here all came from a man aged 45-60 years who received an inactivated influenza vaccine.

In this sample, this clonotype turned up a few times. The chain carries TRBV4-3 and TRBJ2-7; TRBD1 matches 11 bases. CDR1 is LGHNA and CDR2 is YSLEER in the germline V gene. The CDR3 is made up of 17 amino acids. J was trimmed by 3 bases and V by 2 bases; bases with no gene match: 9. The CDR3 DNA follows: TGCGCCAGCAGCCAATTCGAAGGACAGGGGGCTATCTACGAGCAGTACTTC. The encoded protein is CASSQFEGQGAIYEQYF.

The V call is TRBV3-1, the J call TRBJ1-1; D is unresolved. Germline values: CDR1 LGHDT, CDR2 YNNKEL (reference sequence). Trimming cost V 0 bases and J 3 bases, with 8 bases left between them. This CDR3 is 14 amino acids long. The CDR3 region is CASSQEGTHTEAFF. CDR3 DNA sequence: TGTGCCAGCAGCCAAGAAGGCACCCACACTGAAGCTTTCTTT.

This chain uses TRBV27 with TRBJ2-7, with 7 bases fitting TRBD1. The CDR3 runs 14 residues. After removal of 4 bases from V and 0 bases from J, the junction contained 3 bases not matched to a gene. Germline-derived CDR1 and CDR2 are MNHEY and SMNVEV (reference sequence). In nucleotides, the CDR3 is TGTGCCAGCAGTTACAGGGGCCCCTCCTACGAGCAGTACTTC. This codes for CASSYRGPSYEQYF.

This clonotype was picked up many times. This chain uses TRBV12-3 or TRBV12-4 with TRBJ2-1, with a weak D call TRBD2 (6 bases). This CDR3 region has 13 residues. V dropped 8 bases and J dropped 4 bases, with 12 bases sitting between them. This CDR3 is CASAGYPYNEQFF. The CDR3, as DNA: TGTGCCAGCGCGGGATATCCTTACAATGAGCAGTTCTTC.

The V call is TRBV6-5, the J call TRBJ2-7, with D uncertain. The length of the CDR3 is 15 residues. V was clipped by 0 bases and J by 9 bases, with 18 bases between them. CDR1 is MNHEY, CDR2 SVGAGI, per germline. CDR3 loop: CASSYSRDNRLGQYF. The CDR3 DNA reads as TGTGCCAGCAGTTACTCGCGAGACAACCGCTTGGGGCAGTACTTC.

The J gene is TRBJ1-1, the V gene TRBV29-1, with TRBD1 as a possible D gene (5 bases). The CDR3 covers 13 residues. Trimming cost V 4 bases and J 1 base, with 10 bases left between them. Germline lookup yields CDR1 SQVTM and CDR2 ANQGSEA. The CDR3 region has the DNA TGCAGCGTTGGACAGCGGTCGAACACTGAAGCTTTCTTT. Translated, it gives CSVGQRSNTEAFF.

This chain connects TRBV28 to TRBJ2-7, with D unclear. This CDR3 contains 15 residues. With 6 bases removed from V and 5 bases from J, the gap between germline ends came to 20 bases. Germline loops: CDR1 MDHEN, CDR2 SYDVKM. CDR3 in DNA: TGTGCCAGCAGCCGTCTCGCCGCTCTAGGTCACGAGCAGTACTTC. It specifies CASSRLAALGHEQYF.

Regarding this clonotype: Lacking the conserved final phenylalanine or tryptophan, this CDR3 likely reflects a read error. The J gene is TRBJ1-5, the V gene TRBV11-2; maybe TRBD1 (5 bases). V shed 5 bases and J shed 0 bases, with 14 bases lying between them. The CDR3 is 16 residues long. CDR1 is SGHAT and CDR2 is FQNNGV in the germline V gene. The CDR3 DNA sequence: TGTGCCAGCAGCCAGGAAGGACAATATAGCAATCAGCCCCAGCATTCT. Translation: CASSQEGQYSNQPQHS.

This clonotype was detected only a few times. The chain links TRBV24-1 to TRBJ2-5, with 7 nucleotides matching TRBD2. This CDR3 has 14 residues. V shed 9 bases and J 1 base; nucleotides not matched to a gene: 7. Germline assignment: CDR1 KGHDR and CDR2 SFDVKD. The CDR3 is CATQGRGGQETQYF. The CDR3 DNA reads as TGTGCCACCCAAGGGAGGGGTGGCCAAGAGACCCAGTACTTC.

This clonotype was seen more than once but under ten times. CDR3 sequence: CASSQDSGTGPYNEQFF. The CDR3 DNA sequence: TGCGCCAGCAGCCAGGACTCCGGGACAGGGCCCTACAATGAGCAGTTCTTC. This chain uses TRBV4-3 with TRBJ2-1; 9 bases are a match to TRBD1. V shed 3 bases, J shed 2 bases, and the junction held 8 bases outside the gene matches. Germline V gives CDR1 LGHNA, CDR2 YSLEER. The CDR3 extends over 17 amino acids.

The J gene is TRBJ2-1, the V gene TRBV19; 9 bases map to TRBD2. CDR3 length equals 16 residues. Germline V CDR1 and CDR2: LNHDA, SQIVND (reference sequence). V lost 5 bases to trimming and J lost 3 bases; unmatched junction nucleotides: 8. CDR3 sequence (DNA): TGTGCCAGTAGTCGGGCGAGTAGCGGGAGCTACAATGAGCAGTTCTTC. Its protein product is CASSRASSGSYNEQFF.

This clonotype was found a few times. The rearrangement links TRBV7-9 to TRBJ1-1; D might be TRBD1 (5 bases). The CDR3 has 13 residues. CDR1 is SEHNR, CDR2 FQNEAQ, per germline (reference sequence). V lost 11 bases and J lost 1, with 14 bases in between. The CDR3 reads CAGFQTGNTEAFF. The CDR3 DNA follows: TGTGCCGGCTTTCAAACAGGGAACACTGAAGCTTTCTTT. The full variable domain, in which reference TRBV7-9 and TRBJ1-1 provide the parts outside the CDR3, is DTGVSQNPRHKITKRGQNVTFRCDPISEHNRLYWYRQTLGQGPEFLTYFQNEAQLEKSRLLSDRFSAERPKGSFSTLEIQRTEQGDSAMYLCAGFQTGNTEAFFGQGTRLTVV.

CDR3 protein: CSARERGELDTQYF. For the CDR3, the DNA is TGCAGTGCTAGAGAAAGGGGGGAACTTGATACGCAGTATTTT. The V and J genes are TRBV20-1 and TRBJ2-3; D could derive from TRBD1 or TRBD2 (6 bases each). V lost 0 bases to trimming and J lost 6 bases, with 13 bases between them. This CDR3 has 14 residues. Germline V lookup: CDR1 DFQATT, CDR2 SNEGSKA (reference sequence).

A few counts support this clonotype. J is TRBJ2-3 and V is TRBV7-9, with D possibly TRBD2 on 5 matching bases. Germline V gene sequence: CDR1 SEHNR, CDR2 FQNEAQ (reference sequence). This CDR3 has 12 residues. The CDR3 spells CSGKRVTDTQYF. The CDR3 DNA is TGTAGCGGTAAGAGGGTTACAGATACGCAGTATTTT.

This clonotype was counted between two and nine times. CDR3 in DNA: TGCGCCAGCAGCTTGAGGGAGCTAGGGTCCAATGAGCAGTTCTTC. Its translation: CASSLRELGSNEQFF. The chain links TRBV5-1 to TRBJ2-1; TRBD2 is a possible D gene (5 bases). V was trimmed by 1 base and J by 6 bases, leaving 14 bases between them. The V gene's germline CDR1 is SGHRS and CDR2 YFSETQ. CDR3 size: 15 residues.